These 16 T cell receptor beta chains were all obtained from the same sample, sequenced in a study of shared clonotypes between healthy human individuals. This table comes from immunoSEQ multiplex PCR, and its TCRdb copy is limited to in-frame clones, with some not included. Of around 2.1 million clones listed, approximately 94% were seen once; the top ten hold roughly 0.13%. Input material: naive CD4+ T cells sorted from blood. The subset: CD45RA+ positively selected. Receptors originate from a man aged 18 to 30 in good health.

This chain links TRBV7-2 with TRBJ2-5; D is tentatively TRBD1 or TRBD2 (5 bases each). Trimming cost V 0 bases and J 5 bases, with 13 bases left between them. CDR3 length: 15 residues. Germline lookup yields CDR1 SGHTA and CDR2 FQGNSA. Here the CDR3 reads CASSLARGSLETQYF. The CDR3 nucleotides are TGTGCCAGCAGCTTAGCCCGGGGCAGTTTGGAGACCCAGTACTTC. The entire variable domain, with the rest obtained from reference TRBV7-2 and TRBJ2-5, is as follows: GAGVSQSPSNKVTEKGKDVELRCDPISGHTALYWYRQSLGQGLEFLIYFQGNSAPDKSGLPSDRFSAERTGGSVSTLTIQRTQQEDSAVYLCASSLARGSLETQYFGPGTRLLVL.

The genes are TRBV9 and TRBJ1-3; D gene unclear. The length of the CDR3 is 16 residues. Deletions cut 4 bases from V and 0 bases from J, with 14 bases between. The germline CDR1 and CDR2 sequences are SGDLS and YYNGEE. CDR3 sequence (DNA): TGTGCCAGCAGCCCCGGCTGGGGTGGCTCTGGAAACACCATATATTTT. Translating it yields CASSPGWGGSGNTIYF.

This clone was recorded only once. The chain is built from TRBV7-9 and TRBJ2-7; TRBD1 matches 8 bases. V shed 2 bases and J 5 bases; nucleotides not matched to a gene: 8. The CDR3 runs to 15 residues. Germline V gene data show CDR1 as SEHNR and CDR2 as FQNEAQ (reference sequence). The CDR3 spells CASSLRGQDLDEQYF. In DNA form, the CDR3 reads TGTGCCAGCAGCTTAAGGGGACAGGACCTGGACGAGCAGTACTTC.

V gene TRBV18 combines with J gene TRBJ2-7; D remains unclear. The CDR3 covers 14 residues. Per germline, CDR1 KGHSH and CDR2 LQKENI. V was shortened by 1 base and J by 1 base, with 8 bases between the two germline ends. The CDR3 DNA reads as TGTGCCAGCTCACCACAGGAGAATTCCTACGAGCAGTACTTC. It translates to CASSPQENSYEQYF.

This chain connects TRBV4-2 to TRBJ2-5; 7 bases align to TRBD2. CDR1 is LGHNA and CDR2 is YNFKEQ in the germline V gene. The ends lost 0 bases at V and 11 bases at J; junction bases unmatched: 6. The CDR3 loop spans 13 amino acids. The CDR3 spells CASSQEGGVFQYF. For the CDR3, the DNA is TGTGCCAGCAGCCAAGAGGGGGGGGTGTTTCAGTACTTC.

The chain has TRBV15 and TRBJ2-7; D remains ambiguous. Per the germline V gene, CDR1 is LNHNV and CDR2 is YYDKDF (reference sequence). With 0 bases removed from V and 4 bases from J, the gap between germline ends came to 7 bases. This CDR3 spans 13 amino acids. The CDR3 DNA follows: TGTGCCACCAGCAGAGAGGCGTTTTACGAGCAGTACTTC. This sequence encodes CATSREAFYEQYF.

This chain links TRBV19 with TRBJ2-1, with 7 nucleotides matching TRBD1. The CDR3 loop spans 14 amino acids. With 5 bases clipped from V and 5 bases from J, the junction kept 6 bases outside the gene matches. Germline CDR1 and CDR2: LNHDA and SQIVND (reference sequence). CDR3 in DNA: TGTGCCAGTAGTCAACAGACAGGGAACAATGAGCAGTTCTTC. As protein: CASSQQTGNNEQFF.

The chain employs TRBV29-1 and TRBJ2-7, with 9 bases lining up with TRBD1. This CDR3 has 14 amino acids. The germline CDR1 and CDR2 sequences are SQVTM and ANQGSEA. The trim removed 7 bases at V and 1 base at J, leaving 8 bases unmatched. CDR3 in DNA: TGCAGCGCCATAAGCGGGACAGGGTCCTACGAGCAGTACTTC. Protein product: CSAISGTGSYEQYF.

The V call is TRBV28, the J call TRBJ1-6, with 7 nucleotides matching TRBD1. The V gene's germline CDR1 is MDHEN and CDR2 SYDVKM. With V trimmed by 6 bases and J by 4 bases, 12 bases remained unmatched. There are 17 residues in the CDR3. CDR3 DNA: TGTGCCAGCAGCCGAGGGGACAGTGCCTATTATAATTCACCCCTCCACTTT. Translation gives CASSRGDSAYYNSPLHF. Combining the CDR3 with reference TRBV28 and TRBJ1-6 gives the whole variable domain DVKVTQSSRYLVKRTGEKVFLECVQDMDHENMFWYRQDPGLGLRLIYFSYDVKMKEKGDIPEGYSVSREKKERFSLILESASTNQTSMYLCASSRGDSAYYNSPLHFGNGTRLTVT.

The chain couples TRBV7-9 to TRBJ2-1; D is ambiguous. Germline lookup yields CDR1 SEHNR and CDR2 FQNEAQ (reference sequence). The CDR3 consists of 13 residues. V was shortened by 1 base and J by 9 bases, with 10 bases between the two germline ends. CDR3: CASSLEEFGEQFF. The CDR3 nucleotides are TGTGCCAGCAGCTTAGAGGAGTTCGGTGAGCAGTTCTTC. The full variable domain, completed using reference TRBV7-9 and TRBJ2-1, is DTGVSQNPRHKITKRGQNVTFRCDPISEHNRLYWYRQTLGQGPEFLTYFQNEAQLEKSRLLSDRFSAERPKGSFSTLEIQRTEQGDSAMYLCASSLEEFGEQFFGPGTRLTVL.

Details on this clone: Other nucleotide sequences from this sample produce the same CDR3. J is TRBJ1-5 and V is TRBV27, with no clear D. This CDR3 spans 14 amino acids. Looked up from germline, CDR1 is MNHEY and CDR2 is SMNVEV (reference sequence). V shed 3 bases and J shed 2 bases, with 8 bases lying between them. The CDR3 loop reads CASSLGWGNQPQHF. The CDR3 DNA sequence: TGTGCCAGCAGTTTGGGGTGGGGCAATCAGCCCCAGCATTTT.

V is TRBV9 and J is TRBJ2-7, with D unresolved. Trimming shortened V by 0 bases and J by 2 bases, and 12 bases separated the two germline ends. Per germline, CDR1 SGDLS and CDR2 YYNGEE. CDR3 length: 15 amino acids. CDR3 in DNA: TGTGCCAGCAGCGTAGAAACTCACGCCCCCTACGAGCAGTACTTC. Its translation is CASSVETHAPYEQYF.

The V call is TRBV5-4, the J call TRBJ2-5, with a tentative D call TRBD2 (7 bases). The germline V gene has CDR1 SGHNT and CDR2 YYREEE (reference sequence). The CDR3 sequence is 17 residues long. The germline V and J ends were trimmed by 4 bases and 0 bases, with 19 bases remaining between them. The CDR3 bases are TGTGCCAGCAGCCCCACCTCGGGGGGCAAAAACCAAGAGACCCAGTACTTC. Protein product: CASSPTSGGKNQETQYF.

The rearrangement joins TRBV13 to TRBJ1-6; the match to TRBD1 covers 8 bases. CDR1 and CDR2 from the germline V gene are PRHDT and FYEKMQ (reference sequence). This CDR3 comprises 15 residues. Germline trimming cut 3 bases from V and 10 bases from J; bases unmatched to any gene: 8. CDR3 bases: TGTGCCAGCAGCTTCTCCAGGGGGCTTCGGTCACCCCTCCACTTT. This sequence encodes CASSFSRGLRSPLHF.

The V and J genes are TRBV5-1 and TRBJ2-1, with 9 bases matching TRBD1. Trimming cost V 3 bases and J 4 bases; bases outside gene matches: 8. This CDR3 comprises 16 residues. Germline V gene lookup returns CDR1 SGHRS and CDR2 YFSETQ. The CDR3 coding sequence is TGCGCCAGCAGCTCGAACACAGGGGGCGCATACAATGAGCAGTTCTTC. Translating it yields CASSSNTGGAYNEQFF. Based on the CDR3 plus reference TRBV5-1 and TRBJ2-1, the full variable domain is KAGVTQTPRYLIKTRGQQVTLSCSPISGHRSVSWYQQTPGQGLQFLFEYFSETQRNKGNFPGRFSGRQFSNSRSEMNVSTLELGDSALYLCASSSNTGGAYNEQFFGPGTRLTVL.

The CDR3 DNA sequence: TGTGCCAGCAGTGGAGACAGGCTGAACACTGAAGCTTTCTTT. The encoded protein is CASSGDRLNTEAFF. The chain carries TRBV2 and TRBJ1-1, with D possibly being TRBD1 (6 bases). CDR3 length: 14 residues. The V end was cut by 4 bases, the J end by 0 bases, with 9 bases between. Germline V gene sequence: CDR1 SNHLY, CDR2 FYNNEI.